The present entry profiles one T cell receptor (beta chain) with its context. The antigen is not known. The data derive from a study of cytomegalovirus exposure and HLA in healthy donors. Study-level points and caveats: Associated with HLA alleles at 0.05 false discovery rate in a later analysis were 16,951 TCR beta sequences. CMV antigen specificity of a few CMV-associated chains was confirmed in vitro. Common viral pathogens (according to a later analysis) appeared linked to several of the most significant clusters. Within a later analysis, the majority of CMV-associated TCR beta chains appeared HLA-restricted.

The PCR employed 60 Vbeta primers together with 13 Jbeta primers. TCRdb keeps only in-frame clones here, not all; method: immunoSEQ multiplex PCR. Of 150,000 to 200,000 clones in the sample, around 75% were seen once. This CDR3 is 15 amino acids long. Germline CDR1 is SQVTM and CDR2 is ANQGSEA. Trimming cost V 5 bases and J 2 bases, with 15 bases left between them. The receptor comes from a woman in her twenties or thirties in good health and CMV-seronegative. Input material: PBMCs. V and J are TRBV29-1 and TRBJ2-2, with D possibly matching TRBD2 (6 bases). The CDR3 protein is CSVLSGRQNTGELFF. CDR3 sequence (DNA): TGCAGCGTTTTGTCAGGGAGGCAAAACACCGGGGAGCTGTTTTTT.